The 10 T cell receptor beta chains given below trace back to one sample, sequenced in a study of T cells in Graves' hyperthyroidism and ophthalmopathy. Template material for amplifying TCR beta CDR3 regions consisted of RNA transcripts. A first-round RT-PCR of the TCR CDR3 used the HTBI primer set. One entry per CDR3 protein results from TCRdb running MiXCR on the multiplex PCR reads. The sample lists about 24,000 distinct CDR3 sequences; around 50% were seen once. The specimen was blood. The receptors originated from a woman aged 40 to 49 with Graves' hyperthyroidism that later progressed to Graves' ophthalmopathy.

By share, this clonotype ranks as medium-sized. The chain joins TRBV20-1 to TRBJ2-1; 11 bases align to TRBD1. The germline CDR1 and CDR2 sequences are DFQATT and SNEGSKA (reference sequence). V shed 3 bases and J 2 bases; nucleotides not matched to a gene: 0. The CDR3 loop spans 14 amino acids. CDR3 DNA: TGCAGTGCTAGGGACAGGGGGCCCTACAATGAGCAGTTCTTC. Translating gives CSARDRGPYNEQFF.

By proportion, this clonotype is medium-sized. The chain links TRBV9 to TRBJ2-2; D call uncertain. V shed 0 bases and J shed 7 bases, with 4 bases lying between them. The CDR3 length is 12 residues. Germline CDR1 is SGDLS and CDR2 is YYNGEE. CDR3 sequence reads: CASSVVNGELFF. The CDR3 DNA is TGTGCCAGCAGCGTAGTCAACGGGGAGCTGTTTTTT.

This clonotype was picked up a small number of times. This chain links TRBV7-9 with TRBJ2-1; 7 bases agree with TRBD2. This CDR3 spans 16 amino acids. Germline trimming cut 4 bases from V and 0 bases from J; bases unmatched to any gene: 6. Germline V gene data show CDR1 as SEHNR and CDR2 as FQNEAQ (reference sequence). CDR3 in DNA: TGTGCCAGCAGCTCAATGGGCGGGAGCTCCTACAATGAGCAGTTCTTC. Translated, it gives CASSSMGGSSYNEQFF.

The V gene is TRBV7-9, the J gene TRBJ2-7; 7 bases are shared with TRBD1. The CDR3 has 15 residues. CDR1 and CDR2 (germline): SEHNR, FQNEAQ (reference sequence). V lost 5 bases to trimming and J lost 0 bases; unmatched junction nucleotides: 7. The CDR3 nucleotides read TGTGCCAGCAGCCGGACAGGATCTTCCTCCTACGAGCAGTACTTC. Amino acid sequence: CASSRTGSSSYEQYF. Complete variable domain (other parts from reference TRBV7-9 and TRBJ2-7): DTGVSQNPRHKITKRGQNVTFRCDPISEHNRLYWYRQTLGQGPEFLTYFQNEAQLEKSRLLSDRFSAERPKGSFSTLEIQRTEQGDSAMYLCASSRTGSSSYEQYFGPGTRLTVT.

CDR3 DNA sequence: TGTGCCAGCAGCGAGGGGGAGGAACATAGCACAGATACGCAGTATTTT. It encodes CASSEGEEHSTDTQYF. The rearrangement joins TRBV9 to TRBJ2-3, with D perhaps matching TRBD1 or TRBD2 (6 bases each). This CDR3 spans 16 amino acids. Between the trimmed V and J ends, which lost 3 bases and 0 bases, there was a span of 14 bases. The germline CDR1 and CDR2 sequences are SGDLS and YYNGEE.

This clonotype has more than one count but fewer than ten. The chain couples TRBV28 to TRBJ2-5; D remains ambiguous. The CDR3 totals 14 residues. V was shortened by 5 bases and J by 4 bases, with 14 bases between the two germline ends. Germline loops: CDR1 MDHEN, CDR2 SYDVKM. As DNA, the CDR3 is TGTGCCAGCAGTCCGAAAAGGGCCCGAGAGACCCAGTACTTC. Protein product: CASSPKRARETQYF.

This clonotype was seen a single time. J is TRBJ2-7 and V is TRBV29-1; TRBD1 agrees at 7 bases. V lost 4 bases, J lost 2 bases, and 8 bases stayed unmatched. The CDR3 totals 14 residues. Germline V gene data show CDR1 as SQVTM and CDR2 as ANQGSEA. The CDR3 DNA reads TGCAGCGTTGTCCGGGACAGTGGCCCCTACGAGCAGTACTTC. Residues: CSVVRDSGPYEQYF.

In its sample, this clonotype was seen once. The V call is TRBV10-2, the J call TRBJ2-7; D may be TRBD1 (6 bases). The CDR3 has 14 residues. CDR1 and CDR2 (germline): WSHSY, SAAADI. V was shortened by 8 bases and J by 5 bases, with 19 bases between the two germline ends. The DNA of the CDR3 is TGCGCCAGCTTTAGATCAGGGGTCTTCAACGAGCAGTACTTC. As protein: CASFRSGVFNEQYF.

The chain couples TRBV20-1 to TRBJ1-1, with no clear D. Germline V gene lookup returns CDR1 DFQATT and CDR2 SNEGSKA (reference sequence). The V and J ends lost 0 bases and 3 bases respectively, with 8 bases between them. CDR3 size: 13 residues. CDR3 protein: CSARDEWDTEAFF. CDR3 bases: TGCAGTGCTAGAGATGAGTGGGACACTGAAGCTTTCTTT.

The rearrangement joins TRBV5-4 to TRBJ1-2; possibly TRBD1 for D (6 bases). V was cut by 1 base and J by 0 bases, with 7 bases left in between. Looked up from germline, CDR1 is SGHNT and CDR2 is YYREEE (reference sequence). CDR3 length: 14 residues. The CDR3 DNA follows: TGTGCCAGCAGCTTGCAGGGGCCTAACTATGGCTACACCTTC. It codes for CASSLQGPNYGYTF.